This entry is about one TCR beta chain. Its antigen is unknown. The data derive from a study of CD8 T cells in Susac syndrome. Findings and caveats of the study: It was acknowledged in the study that its TCR sequencing and HLA analysis involved a relatively small number of individuals.

The germline V gene encodes CDR1 SQVTM and CDR2 ANQGSEA. V lost 6 bases and J lost 2, with 8 bases in between. This CDR3 region has 12 residues. With random hexamers, roughly 0.5 to 1 ug RNA was reverse transcribed. It was immunoSEQ multiplex PCR that amplified TCR beta CDR3 across 54 Vbeta and 13 Jbeta. TCRdb passed the immunoSEQ multiplex PCR reads through MiXCR, listing each CDR3 protein once. The table lists under 250,000 distinct CDR3 sequences, just under 95% of them singletons. Sequencing of TCR beta drew on CD8+ and CD4+ T cells from blood. The multiple sclerosis controls were treatment-naive patients, and their relapsing-remitting disease was stable or active.

The chain recombines TRBV29-1 with TRBJ1-5; no clear D. Sequenced material: CD4+ T cells from PBMCs. The clonotype comes from a human donor with multiple sclerosis. CDR3 DNA sequence: TGCAGCGTCTCCGAGGGCAATCAGCCCCAGCATTTT. As protein: CSVSEGNQPQHF.